This T cell receptor beta chain was sequenced for a study of control samples from healthy donors and cancer patients. The CDR3 contains 13 residues. Trimming pared 2 bases from V and 7 bases from J, leaving 11 bases between. Generated by immunoSEQ multiplex PCR, the TCRdb table keeps only in-frame clones and is missing some. Of fewer than 200,000 clones detected, around 94% appear once; the ten largest clones hold approximately 14%. The TCR comes from a man aged 60-69 years with colorectal cancer. This chain connects TRBV12-3 or TRBV12-4 to TRBJ1-2, with D perhaps matching TRBD1 (5 bases). Sequencing was carried out using PBMCs. CDR3 sequence (DNA): TGTGCCAGCAGTTTATTAGGGGATTCTGGCTACACCTTC. Its translation: CASSLLGDSGYTF.